The next 19 T cell receptor beta chains were all read from a single sample in a study of identical twins. TCRdb fed the 5' RACE reads into MiXCR, producing one record per CDR3 protein. The table has over 500,000 distinct CDR3 sequences, 22% seen once. This sample also appeared in a second study, on T cells expressing NK-cell markers.

The sequenced material came from CD4+ T cells sorted from blood. These receptors were taken from a woman aged 18-30 years in good health.

This chain connects TRBV20-1 to TRBJ2-7; 8 bases are a match to TRBD1. There are 16 residues in the CDR3. The V and J ends lost 5 bases and 6 bases, in that order; junction bases with no gene match: 18. Germline V gene data show CDR1 as DFQATT and CDR2 as SNEGSKA (reference sequence). Here the CDR3 DNA reads TGCAGTGCTCATGAATCCCGGGACAGGAGAGGAGGCGAGCAGTACTTC. Translation: CSAHESRDRRGGEQYF.

This clonotype was seen a few times. This chain joins TRBV20-1 and TRBJ1-4; D gene unclear. V was trimmed by 3 bases and J by 8 bases, leaving 10 bases between them. This CDR3 comprises 12 residues. CDR1 and CDR2 from the germline V gene are DFQATT and SNEGSKA (reference sequence). The CDR3 DNA is TGCAGTGCTAGTGGGTATGGGGAAAAACTGTTTTTT. Translated: CSASGYGEKLFF.

The rearrangement uses TRBV5-5 and TRBJ1-2, with D maybe TRBD1 (6 bases). Per the germline V gene, CDR1 is SGHKS and CDR2 is YYEKEE (reference sequence). V lost 0 bases to trimming and J lost 4 bases, with 13 bases between them. The CDR3 consists of 15 residues. The DNA of the CDR3 is TGTGCCAGCAGCTTGGTTTCAGGGGATTTCTATGGCTACACCTTC. It specifies CASSLVSGDFYGYTF.

This chain links TRBV7-2 with TRBJ2-3; perhaps TRBD2 as D (6 bases). Per germline, CDR1 SGHTA and CDR2 FQGNSA. V was pared by 4 bases and J by 4 bases, with 15 bases between. The CDR3 length is 15 residues. The CDR3 nucleotides read TGTGCCAGCAGCTCCCACCGGGACTTTTCAGATACGCAGTATTTT. Residues: CASSSHRDFSDTQYF. Looking up the rest from reference TRBV7-2 and TRBJ2-3 gives the full variable domain: GAGVSQSPSNKVTEKGKDVELRCDPISGHTALYWYRQSLGQGLEFLIYFQGNSAPDKSGLPSDRFSAERTGGSVSTLTIQRTQQEDSAVYLCASSSHRDFSDTQYFGPGTRLTVL.

This clonotype was seen more than once but under ten times. The chain joins TRBV7-8 to TRBJ1-2; D might be TRBD1 (5 bases). Germline V gene data show CDR1 as SGHVS and CDR2 as FQNEAQ. This CDR3 is built from 16 residues. V was clipped by 5 bases and J by 1 base, with 17 bases between them. CDR3 residues: CASSPSGVPFNYGYTF. CDR3 nucleotides: TGTGCCAGCAGCCCGTCGGGGGTCCCCTTTAACTATGGCTACACCTTC.

This clonotype was counted many times. V usage is TRBV12-3 or TRBV12-4 and J usage is TRBJ1-1; D is perhaps TRBD1 (5 bases). The CDR3 is 17 residues long. V was trimmed by 6 bases and J by 0 bases, leaving 20 bases between them. The CDR3 loop reads CASSRPTQDTMNTEAFF. The CDR3 DNA is TGTGCCAGCAGCCGACCAACGCAGGACACCATGAACACTGAAGCTTTCTTT.

The J gene is TRBJ2-5, the V gene TRBV7-9; 13 bases are shared with TRBD2. CDR1 and CDR2 (germline): SEHNR, FQNEAQ (reference sequence). The CDR3 runs 16 residues. The V segment lost 3 bases and the J segment 3 bases; nucleotides outside the gene matches: 4. The CDR3 spells CASSFGGTSGEETQYF. CDR3 coding DNA: TGTGCCAGCAGCTTTGGAGGGACTAGCGGGGAAGAGACCCAGTACTTC.

This clonotype was seen at least ten times. The chain recombines TRBV2 with TRBJ2-1, with D unresolved. CDR3 length equals 14 residues. Trimming stripped 7 bases from V and 4 bases from J, with 14 bases between. Germline V gene lookup returns CDR1 SNHLY and CDR2 FYNNEI. The CDR3 DNA sequence: TGTGCCAGCAACGAAGGGATTAGGTACAATGAGCAGTTCTTC. Translated: CASNEGIRYNEQFF.

J is TRBJ2-7 and V is TRBV6-1; perhaps TRBD1 as D (6 bases). Germline loops: CDR1 MNHNS, CDR2 SASEGT. The CDR3 is 13 residues long. Trimming pared 2 bases from V and 3 bases from J, leaving 8 bases between. The CDR3 region is CASSERGYYEQYF. CDR3 nucleotide sequence: TGTGCCAGCAGTGAAAGGGGGTACTACGAGCAGTACTTC.

This clonotype was seen only a few times. The chain joins TRBV5-1 to TRBJ2-1, with TRBD2 identical over 11 bases. The CDR3 extends over 13 amino acids. Looked up from germline, CDR1 is SGHRS and CDR2 is YFSETQ. Trimming took 2 bases from V and 10 from J; bases not matched to a gene: 2. CDR3 DNA: TGCGCCAGCAGCTTTCCTAGCGGGAGGGAGCAGTTCTTC. It is translated as CASSFPSGREQFF.

The table lists this clonotype with a few counts. This chain links TRBV6-5 with TRBJ2-7; 7 bases are a match to TRBD1. V trimming: 6 bases; J trimming: 3 bases; junction bases outside the gene matches: 8. This CDR3 is built from 14 residues. The V gene's germline CDR1 is MNHEY and CDR2 SVGAGI. CDR3 nucleotides: TGTGCCAGCAGACTCGGGACAGAAATCTACGAGCAGTACTTC. Protein: CASRLGTEIYEQYF.

This chain connects TRBV5-6 to TRBJ2-7, with TRBD1 identical over 8 bases. The CDR3 has 17 residues. Germline lookup yields CDR1 SGHDT and CDR2 YYEEEE. After removal of 4 bases from V and 0 bases from J, the junction contained 12 bases not matched to a gene. CDR3 in amino acids: CASSPVTGAATSYEQYF. CDR3 nucleotides: TGTGCCAGCAGCCCGGTGACAGGGGCCGCAACCTCCTACGAGCAGTACTTC.

In its sample, this clonotype was seen a few times. The V and J genes are TRBV5-6 and TRBJ2-1, with D tentatively TRBD1 (6 bases). CDR3 length: 16 amino acids. The V gene's germline CDR1 is SGHDT and CDR2 YYEEEE. V was trimmed by 4 bases and J by 6 bases, leaving 20 bases between them. The CDR3 is CASSLILMTGANEQFF. The CDR3 nucleotides read TGTGCCAGCAGCCTCATCCTGATGACAGGTGCCAATGAGCAGTTCTTC. The variable domain in full, with the rest retrieved from reference TRBV5-6 and TRBJ2-1, is DAGVTQSPTHLIKTRGQQVTLRCSPKSGHDTVSWYQQALGQGPQFIFQYYEEEERQRGNFPDRFSGHQFPNYSSELNVNALLLGDSALYLCASSLILMTGANEQFFGPGTRLTVL.

This clonotype was picked up many times. The V and J genes are TRBV12-3 or TRBV12-4 and TRBJ1-1; no firm D call. Trimming stripped 5 bases from V and 2 bases from J, with 9 bases between. The CDR3 consists of 13 residues. CDR3 amino acids: CASSLDVNTEAFF. The CDR3 nucleotides read TGTGCCAGCAGTCTAGATGTTAACACTGAAGCTTTCTTT.

The table lists this clonotype with a few counts. V gene TRBV5-1 combines with J gene TRBJ1-1, with D maybe TRBD1 (6 bases). The germline V gene has CDR1 SGHRS and CDR2 YFSETQ. With 0 bases removed from V and 5 bases from J, the gap between germline ends came to 11 bases. This CDR3 comprises 14 residues. As DNA, the CDR3 is TGCGCCAGCAGCTTGGACAGGGAGGGGACTGAAGCTTTCTTT. Encoded protein: CASSLDREGTEAFF.

This clonotype has more than one count but fewer than ten. The chain couples TRBV20-1 to TRBJ2-5; no clear D. CDR1 and CDR2 from the germline V gene are DFQATT and SNEGSKA (reference sequence). Trimming removed 3 bases from V and 2 bases from J, with 10 bases in between. This CDR3 comprises 13 residues. CDR3 sequence (DNA): TGCAGTGCTAGTTCCCCTCAACAAGAGACCCAGTACTTC. Translation: CSASSPQQETQYF.

CDR3 region: CASWGAPISYGYTF. In nucleotides, the CDR3 is TGTGCCAGCTGGGGAGCGCCTATAAGCTATGGCTACACCTTC. The chain carries TRBV6-1 and TRBJ1-2; D is unclear. The V and J ends lost 8 bases and 4 bases respectively, with 17 bases between them. Germline CDR1 reads MNHNS; CDR2 reads SASEGT. CDR3 length: 14 amino acids.

This clonotype was seen only a few times. V gene TRBV9 combines with J gene TRBJ2-3; perhaps TRBD2 as D (6 bases). The CDR3 covers 14 residues. Germline-derived CDR1 and CDR2 are SGDLS and YYNGEE. V lost 4 bases to trimming and J lost 3 bases, with 12 bases between them. The CDR3 reads CASSFHGRTDTQYF. The CDR3 DNA reads as TGTGCCAGCAGCTTTCACGGGAGAACAGATACGCAGTATTTT. The full variable domain, in which reference TRBV9 and TRBJ2-3 provide the parts outside the CDR3, is DSGVTQTPKHLITATGQRVTLRCSPRSGDLSVYWYQQSLDQGLQFLIQYYNGEERAKGNILERFSAQQFPDLHSELNLSSLELGDSALYFCASSFHGRTDTQYFGPGTRLTVL.

The V gene is TRBV11-3, the J gene TRBJ2-3, with D uncertain. V lost 6 bases, J lost 10 bases, and 17 bases lay in between. The CDR3 is made up of 13 amino acids. Looked up from germline, CDR1 is SGHNT and CDR2 is YENEEA. CDR3 region: CASSSDETGAQYF. The CDR3, as DNA: TGTGCCAGCAGTTCAGATGAGACGGGTGCGCAGTATTTT.